This T cell receptor beta chain came from a study of shared clonotypes between healthy human individuals. For the study at large: CD8 memory received one plate per donor, CD8 naive two, CD4 memory three and CD4 naive three.

This clone has just one count. CDR3 length: 17 residues. From germline, CDR1 is SEHNR and CDR2 FQNEAQ (reference sequence). The V end lost 0 bases, the J end lost 6 bases, and 18 bases lay between the germline ends. For sorted subsets, about 190 ng DNA per replicate equaled tens of thousands of T cell genomes. Some clones are missing from TCRdb's copy, which holds only in-frame ones; the method was immunoSEQ multiplex PCR. This sample yields 800,000 to 1,200,000 clones, of which around 78% are seen a single time; around 0.47% belongs to the top ten. Sequenced input: memory CD4+ T cells from PBMCs. The subset was: CD45RA-negative fraction. This sequence originates from a man younger than 35 in good health. Some clones in this sample may be carry-over from other donors' samples. The chain is built from TRBV7-9 and TRBJ1-5, with a weak D call TRBD1 (5 bases). Here the CDR3 DNA reads TGTGCCAGCAGCTTAGCAGGGGCGGGCTCTACGGGTCAGCCCCAGCATTTT. This codes for CASSLAGAGSTGQPQHF.